This TCR beta chain was sequenced in a study of Ad26.COV2.S vaccination and SARS-CoV-2 variants. Study-wide results and limits: Vaccinees showed greater spike-specific TCR breadth than placebo recipients.

As regards this clone: The antigen is unknown.

Germline loops: CDR1 KGHDR, CDR2 SFDVKD. V shed 4 bases and J shed 4 bases, with 17 bases lying between them. The CDR3 contains 16 residues. Noted treatment: some 19 received Ad26.COV2.S at low or high dose, single or two shots; roughly 5 received placebo; per-sample allocation not given. At day 63 after the first vaccine or placebo injection, samples were drawn. This vaccine is an Ad26 vector that expresses the Wuhan-strain SARS-CoV-2 spike. The repertoire was sequenced with immunoSEQ multiplex PCR; TCRdb's copy has only in-frame clones and lacks some. The sample contains over 400,000 clones, roughly nine tenths of which appear only once.

The chain links TRBV24-1 to TRBJ2-3, with D possibly matching TRBD1 (6 bases). This TCR came from a person aged 18-65 years who received the Ad26.COV2.S COVID-19 vaccine or a placebo. The material sequenced was peripheral blood, taken in a trial of Ad26.COV2.S vaccine versus placebo. The CDR3 is CATSETRGSRADTQYF. For the CDR3, the DNA is TGTGCCACCAGTGAGACGAGGGGGTCCCGGGCAGATACGCAGTATTTT.